This is a list of T cell receptor beta chains from one sample in a study of pediatric ulcerative colitis. The protocol was immunoSEQ multiplex PCR, while the TCRdb copy is restricted to in-frame clones and leaves out a portion. Of about 64,000 clones detected, approximately 87% appear once; the ten largest clones hold about 3.5%. The sequencing sample was made of blood. The source is a boy aged 5 to 17 with severe ulcerative colitis. Each CDR3 is given with its conserved first and last residue. A D gene is named only where the DNA matches it firmly. Clone size is given for some rows only: seen once, a few or many times, or a class if the clone is expanded.

v_gene	d_gene	abundance	j_gene	CDR3nt	CDR3aa
TRBV7-9	-	few	TRBJ1-1	TGTGCCAGCAGCCCGTCCTTGGGGACTGAAGCTTTCTTT	CASSPSLGTEAFF
TRBV7-2	TRBD1	-	TRBJ2-7	TGTGCCAGCAGCCCATGGGACAGGGGCGAGCAGTACTTC	CASSPWDRGEQYF
TRBV19	TRBD2	-	TRBJ2-1	TGTGCCAGTAGTATAGGAGCGGGAGATAATGAGCAGTTCTTC	CASSIGAGDNEQFF
TRBV7-9	-	-	TRBJ1-3	TGTGCCAGCAGCTTAGAATCTGGAAACACCATATATTTT	CASSLESGNTIYF
TRBV7-6	-	-	TRBJ2-7	TGTGCCAGCAGCTTGTCTAGGTCGGGCGAGCAGTACTTC	CASSLSRSGEQYF
TRBV7-3	-	-	TRBJ2-1	TGTGCCAGCAGCAAGCGGACCTCATCCGAGCAGTTCTTC	CASSKRTSSEQFF
TRBV5-1	-	-	TRBJ1-1	TGCGCCAGCAACTACGAGGGGGGCACTGAAGCTTTCTTT	CASNYEGGTEAFF
TRBV2	-	-	TRBJ1-5	TGTGCCAGCAGTGAATCCCCCGCCGGGGCCAATCAGCCCCAGCATTTT	CASSESPAGANQPQHF
TRBV18	-	-	TRBJ1-2	TGTGCCAGCTCACCACCTAACAGACTGTCTAACTATGGCTACACCTTC	CASSPPNRLSNYGYTF
TRBV12-5	TRBD1	-	TRBJ1-3	TGTGCTAGTGGTAGCTCGGGACAGCCTGGAAACACCATATATTTT	CASGSSGQPGNTIYF
TRBV27	-	-	TRBJ2-2	TGTGCCAGCATGGAGGGATGGAACACCGGGGAGCTGTTTTTT	CASMEGWNTGELFF
TRBV27	TRBD1	-	TRBJ1-2	TGTGCCAGCAGTTTCGGGACAGGGAGGGATGGCTACACCTTC	CASSFGTGRDGYTF
TRBV6-5	-	-	TRBJ1-2	TGTGCCAGCAGTTCTGGGCCAGGGAGTGGTAGATATGGCTACACCTTC	CASSSGPGSGRYGYTF
TRBV29-1	TRBD2	-	TRBJ2-5	TGCAGCGCTAATCCTAGCGGTCAAGAGACCCAGTACTTC	CSANPSGQETQYF
TRBV30	-	-	TRBJ1-1	TGTGCCTGGGGGGGGGACACTGAAGCTTTCTTT	CAWGGDTEAFF
TRBV7-9	-	-	TRBJ1-4	TGTGCCAGCAGCTATCGACAGGAAAATGAAAAACTGTTTTTT	CASSYRQENEKLFF
TRBV4-1	-	-	TRBJ1-3	TGCGCCAGCAGCCAAGATTCCTTCTCTGGAAACACCATATATTTT	CASSQDSFSGNTIYF
TRBV27	TRBD1	-	TRBJ1-2	TGTGCCAGCAGACCTAGGACAGGGCGCAACTATGGCTACACCTTC	CASRPRTGRNYGYTF
TRBV6-5	TRBD1	-	TRBJ2-5	TGTGCCAGCAGTTACTCTGGGACAGCCCTGTACTTC	CASSYSGTALYF
TRBV28	-	once	TRBJ2-4	TGTGCCAGCAGTTCCCGGACCGTGAACATTCAGTACTTC	CASSSRTVNIQYF
TRBV14	-	-	TRBJ2-7	TGTGCCAGCAGTCTAACAGGGAGGTCGAACGAGCAGTACTTC	CASSLTGRSNEQYF
TRBV7-2	TRBD1	-	TRBJ2-6	TGTGCCAGCATCCCGGGACAGGGTCTTTCTGGGGCCAACGTCCTGACTTTC	CASIPGQGLSGANVLTF
TRBV30	TRBD2	-	TRBJ2-3	TGTGCCTGGTCTGAGGGAGTAGCGGGAGGAGGGAGCACAGATACGCAGTATTTT	CAWSEGVAGGGSTDTQYF
TRBV10-3	-	-	TRBJ2-1	TGTGCCATCGGCGCAGGGGAAGGGAATGAGCAGTTCTTC	CAIGAGEGNEQFF
TRBV10-2	-	once	TRBJ2-2	TGCGCCAGCAGCCTAGCGAACACCGGGGAGCTGTTTTTT	CASSLANTGELFF
TRBV15	-	-	TRBJ1-2	TGTGCCACCAGCAGAGATCTATCCCGGACGGACTGGCCCTATGGCTACACCTTC	CATSRDLSRTDWPYGYTF
TRBV7-9	TRBD2	once	TRBJ2-7	TGTGCCAGCAGCTCCGTAGGGACTAGGAACCACGAGCAGTACTTC	CASSSVGTRNHEQYF
TRBV13	-	-	TRBJ1-2	TGTGCCAGCAGCCTCGACGGAGGCTATGGCTACACCTTC	CASSLDGGYGYTF
TRBV10-3	-	-	TRBJ2-3	TGTGCCATCAGTGAAACTAGCTCTCACTCAACAGATACGCAGTATTTT	CAISETSSHSTDTQYF
TRBV9	TRBD1	-	TRBJ1-2	TGTGCCAGCAGCCCCGGACAGGGGGTGAACTATGGCTACACCTTC	CASSPGQGVNYGYTF
TRBV7-2	-	-	TRBJ1-1	TGTGCCAGCAGCTTAATCCCCTCGGTCACTGAAGCTTTCTTT	CASSLIPSVTEAFF
TRBV2	-	-	TRBJ2-7	TGTGCCAGCAGTGAACCCCCAGGGGAAGGCTTC	CASSEPPGEGF
TRBV2	-	once	TRBJ1-2	TGTGCCAGCAGTGAGCGGGGGGCTCCCGACTATGGCTACACCTTC	CASSERGAPDYGYTF
TRBV10-3	-	-	TRBJ2-3	TGTGCCATCAGTGAGCCTCTCTCGACGGGGAATACAGATACGCAGTATTTT	CAISEPLSTGNTDTQYF
TRBV9	-	-	TRBJ1-3	TGTGCCAGCAGCGTACAGGGCGGGTCTGGAAACACCATATATTTT	CASSVQGGSGNTIYF
TRBV10-3	TRBD1	few	TRBJ1-2	TGTGCCATCAGCGCCCTTACAGGGGGCGGATTTGGCTACACCTTC	CAISALTGGGFGYTF